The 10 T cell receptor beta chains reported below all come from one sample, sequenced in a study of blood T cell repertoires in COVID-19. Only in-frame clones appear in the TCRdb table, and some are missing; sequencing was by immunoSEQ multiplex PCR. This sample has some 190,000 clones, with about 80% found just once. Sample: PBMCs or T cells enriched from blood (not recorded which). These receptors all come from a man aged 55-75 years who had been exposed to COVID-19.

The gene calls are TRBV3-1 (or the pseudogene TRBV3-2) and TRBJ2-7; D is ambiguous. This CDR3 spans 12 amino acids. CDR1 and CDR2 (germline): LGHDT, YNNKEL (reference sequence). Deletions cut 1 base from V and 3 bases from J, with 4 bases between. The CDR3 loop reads CASSQVSYEQYF. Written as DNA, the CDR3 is TGTGCCAGCAGCCAAGTCAGCTACGAGCAGTACTTC.

The CDR3: CASARLRAGELFF. The CDR3 DNA reads TGTGCCAGCGCACGCCTGAGGGCCGGGGAGCTGTTTTTT. V usage is TRBV28 and J usage is TRBJ2-2, with D tentatively TRBD2 (5 bases). The CDR3 is made up of 13 amino acids. Between the trimmed V and J ends, which lost 8 bases and 6 bases, there was a span of 13 bases. In germline, CDR1 is MDHEN, CDR2 SYDVKM.

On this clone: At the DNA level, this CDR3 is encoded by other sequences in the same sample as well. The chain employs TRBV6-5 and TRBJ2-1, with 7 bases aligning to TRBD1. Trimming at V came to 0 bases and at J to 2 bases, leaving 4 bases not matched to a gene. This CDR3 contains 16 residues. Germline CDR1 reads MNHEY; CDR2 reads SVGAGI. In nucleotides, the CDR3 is TGTGCCAGCAGTTACTCCCGGACAGGCACCTACAATGAGCAGTTCTTC. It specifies CASSYSRTGTYNEQFF.

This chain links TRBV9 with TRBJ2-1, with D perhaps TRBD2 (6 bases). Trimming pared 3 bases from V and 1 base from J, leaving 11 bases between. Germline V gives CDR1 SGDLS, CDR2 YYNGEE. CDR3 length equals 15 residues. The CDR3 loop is CASSAGTHSYNEQFF. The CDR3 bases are TGTGCCAGCAGCGCCGGGACTCATTCCTACAATGAGCAGTTCTTC.

CDR3 sequence reads: CASSQDLRESDTQYF. The CDR3 DNA reads TGCGCCAGCAGCCAAGATTTACGGGAGTCAGATACGCAGTATTTT. The V and J genes are TRBV4-3 and TRBJ2-3; D is possibly TRBD2 (6 bases). The CDR3 consists of 15 residues. Trimming took 0 bases from V and 4 from J, leaving 11 bases between them. In germline, CDR1 is LGHNA, CDR2 YSLEER.

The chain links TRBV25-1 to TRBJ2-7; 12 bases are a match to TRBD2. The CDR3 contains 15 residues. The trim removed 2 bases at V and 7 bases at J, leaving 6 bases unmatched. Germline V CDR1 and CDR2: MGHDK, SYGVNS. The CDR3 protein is CASSEVLAGGREQYF. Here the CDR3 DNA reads TGTGCCAGCAGTGAAGTGCTAGCGGGAGGGAGAGAGCAGTACTTC.

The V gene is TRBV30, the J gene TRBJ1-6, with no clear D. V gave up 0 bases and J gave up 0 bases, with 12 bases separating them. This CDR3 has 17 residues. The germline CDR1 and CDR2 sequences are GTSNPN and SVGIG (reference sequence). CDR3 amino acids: CAWSVWLGSSYNSPLHF. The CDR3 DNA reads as TGTGCCTGGAGTGTATGGCTGGGGAGCTCCTATAATTCACCCCTCCACTTT.

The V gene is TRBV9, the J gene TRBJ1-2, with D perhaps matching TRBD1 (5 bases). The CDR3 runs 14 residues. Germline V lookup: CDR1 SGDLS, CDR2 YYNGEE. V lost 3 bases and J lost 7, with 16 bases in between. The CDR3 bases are TGTGCCAGCAGCGATTCCCCCAGGGTTAGTGGCTACACCTTC. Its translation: CASSDSPRVSGYTF. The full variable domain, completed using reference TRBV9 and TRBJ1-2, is DSGVTQTPKHLITATGQRVTLRCSPRSGDLSVYWYQQSLDQGLQFLIQYYNGEERAKGNILERFSAQQFPDLHSELNLSSLELGDSALYFCASSDSPRVSGYTFGSGTRLTVV.

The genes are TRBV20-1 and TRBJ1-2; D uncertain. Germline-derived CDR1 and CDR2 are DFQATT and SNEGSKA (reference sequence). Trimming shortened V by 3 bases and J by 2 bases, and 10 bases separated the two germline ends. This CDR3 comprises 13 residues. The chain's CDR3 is CSASTTGNYGYTF. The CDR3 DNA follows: TGCAGTGCTAGTACCACGGGGAACTATGGCTACACCTTC.

The CDR3: CASSRQGLNTEAFF. The DNA for the CDR3 is TGTGCCAGTAGTCGACAGGGACTGAACACTGAAGCTTTCTTT. The chain employs TRBV19 and TRBJ1-1; 7 positions agree with TRBD1. The CDR3 covers 14 residues. Losses at the gene ends were 5 bases for V and 0 bases for J; bases not matched to a gene: 3. CDR1 and CDR2 (germline): LNHDA, SQIVND (reference sequence).